Listed below are T cell receptor beta chains from one sample, sequenced in a study of T-cell reconstitution after alpha-beta-depleted transplantation in children. TCRdb independently ran MiXCR on the PCR reads; one entry per CDR3 protein. The profile shows over 150,000 distinct CDR3 sequences, roughly 14% of them singletons. Sequencing was performed on PBMCs from the stem cell graft donor, taken from the stem cell graft. The receptors derive from a human donor who donated a stem cell graft to a child with acute lymphoblastic leukemia. Both conserved end residues are part of each CDR3. D genes are given only for firm matches. Clone sizes are given selectively: once, few, many, or a class where the clone is expanded.

many,TRBV20-1,TRBJ2-3,TRBD2,CSARDGRLAGGDTQYF,TGCAGTGCTAGAGATGGTCGACTAGCGGGAGGGGATACGCAGTATTTT
many,TRBV12-3/TRBV12-4,TRBJ2-5,TRBD2,CASSLLAGGSTQYF,TGTGCCAGCAGTTTACTAGCGGGAGGGTCAACCCAGTACTTC
few,TRBV3-1,TRBJ2-5,TRBD1,CASSGGQGEETQYF,TGTGCCAGCAGCGGGGGACAGGGGGAAGAGACCCAGTACTTC
many,TRBV7-7,TRBJ2-5,TRBD2,CASSLGAGGPETQYF,TGTGCTAGCAGCTTAGGAGCGGGAGGGCCTGAGACCCAGTACTTC
many,TRBV5-4,TRBJ2-5,TRBD2,CASSLDVGWTSGRWGEETQYF,TGTGCCAGCAGCTTGGATGTGGGCTGGACTAGCGGGAGATGGGGAGAAGAGACCCAGTACTTC
many,TRBV10-3,TRBJ2-1,-,CAIKGHYNEQFF,TGTGCCATCAAGGGACACTACAATGAGCAGTTCTTC
many,TRBV29-1,TRBJ2-5,-,CSVEDLKGTAGETQYF,TGCAGCGTTGAAGATCTGAAGGGAACAGCCGGGGAGACCCAGTACTTC
once,TRBV7-9,TRBJ2-3,TRBD2,CASSPPGAGVTDTQYF,TGTGCCAGCAGCCCCCCCGGGGCGGGAGTTACAGATACGCAGTATTTT
many,TRBV5-1,TRBJ1-1,-,CASSADSSDTEAFF,TGCGCCAGCAGCGCGGACTCGTCGGACACTGAAGCTTTCTTT
-,TRBV7-8,TRBJ2-3,TRBD2,CASSSKTSGTDTQYF,TGTGCCAGCAGTTCTAAGACTAGCGGCACAGATACGCAGTATTTT
few,TRBV5-5,TRBJ2-1,-,CASSHTGRANDEQFF,TGTGCCAGCAGTCATACCGGGAGAGCAAACGATGAGCAGTTCTTC
few,TRBV6-5,TRBJ2-7,-,CASSYGGAEQYF,TGTGCCAGCAGTTACGGCGGGGCCGAGCAGTACTTC
many,TRBV11-1,TRBJ2-3,-,CASSFAEGGGDTQYF,TGTGCCAGCAGCTTTGCGGAGGGGGGTGGAGATACGCAGTATTTT
many,TRBV5-5,TRBJ2-1,TRBD2,CASTKRTSGANEQFF,TGTGCCAGCACCAAACGGACTAGCGGAGCGAATGAGCAGTTCTTC
many,TRBV7-9,TRBJ2-6,TRBD1,CASSLVSTGVGANVLTF,TGTGCCAGCAGCTTAGTGAGCACAGGGGTGGGGGCCAACGTCCTGACTTTC
many,TRBV5-4,TRBJ2-1,TRBD2,CASRGQTSGIYNEQFF,TGTGCCAGCAGGGGACAGACTAGCGGGATCTACAATGAGCAGTTCTTC
few,TRBV20-1,TRBJ1-1,TRBD1,CSAPPTGGENTEAFF,TGCAGTGCTCCCCCGACAGGGGGCGAAAACACTGAAGCTTTCTTT
many,TRBV20-1,TRBJ2-7,TRBD1,CSATGVGTYEQYF,TGCAGTGCAACAGGGGTGGGAACCTACGAGCAGTACTTC
-,TRBV14,TRBJ1-1,-,CASGDSSGQRRAFF,TGTGCCAGCGGCGATTCTTCGGGGCAACGACGGGCTTTCTTT
many,TRBV12-3/TRBV12-4,TRBJ2-1,-,CASSRQGRSYNEQFF,TGTGCCAGCAGCCGTCAGGGTAGGTCCTACAATGAGCAGTTCTTC
many,TRBV3-1,TRBJ2-7,TRBD2,CASSQVLGGFEQYF,TGTGCCAGCAGCCAAGTTCTGGGAGGGTTCGAGCAGTACTTC
-,TRBV12-3/TRBV12-4,TRBJ1-1,-,CASSLEPDALNTEAFF,TGTGCCAGCAGTTTAGAGCCAGATGCCTTGAACACTGAAGCTTTCTTT
-,TRBV18,TRBJ2-7,TRBD2,CASSPRLTSGGYEQYF,TGTGCCAGCTCACCACGTTTAACTAGCGGGGGCTACGAGCAGTACTTC
few,TRBV7-9,TRBJ2-1,TRBD2,CASSSHAGGNNEQFF,TGTGCCAGCAGCTCCCACGCGGGAGGAAACAATGAGCAGTTCTTC
many,TRBV6-2/TRBV6-3,TRBJ2-3,-,CASKIAEETDTQYF,TGTGCCAGCAAAATAGCGGAGGAAACAGATACGCAGTATTTT
many,TRBV10-3,TRBJ2-1,-,CAISDSGGRRAVNEQFF,TGTGCCATCAGTGATTCAGGTGGTCGGAGGGCGGTCAATGAGCAGTTCTTC
many,TRBV7-7,TRBJ2-5,TRBD2,CASSRAGGPETQYF,TGTGCTAGCAGTCGAGCGGGAGGGCCGGAGACCCAGTACTTC
few,TRBV19,TRBJ1-4,-,CASSITGAGEKLFF,TGTGCCAGTAGTATAACGGGGGCAGGTGAAAAACTGTTTTTT
many,TRBV20-1,TRBJ2-1,TRBD2,CSAKTSGSRNEQFF,TGCAGTGCAAAGACTAGCGGGAGTCGGAATGAGCAGTTCTTC
many,TRBV12-3/TRBV12-4,TRBJ2-1,-,CASSPHNEQFF,TGTGCCAGCAGCCCTCACAATGAGCAGTTCTTC
many,TRBV18,TRBJ2-7,TRBD2,CASSPRGGRVYEQYF,TGTGCCAGCTCACCCCGAGGCGGGAGAGTCTACGAGCAGTACTTC
many,TRBV19,TRBJ1-5,-,CASRGGPVGNQPQHF,TGTGCCAGTAGGGGGGGACCGGTGGGCAATCAGCCCCAGCATTTT
-,TRBV6-2/TRBV6-3,TRBJ2-3,TRBD2,CASSSGTITGTSGIMIGGTDTQYF,TGTGCCAGCAGTTCCGGGACTATCACCGGGACTAGCGGGATAATGATCGGTGGCACAGATACGCAGTATTTT
many,TRBV12-3/TRBV12-4,TRBJ2-1,TRBD2,CASRIGLLAGGSYEQFF,TGTGCCAGCAGGATAGGGCTTCTAGCGGGAGGGTCCTATGAGCAGTTCTTC
many,TRBV11-1,TRBJ2-1,-,CASSSGTWERRPYNEQFF,TGTGCCAGCAGCTCTGGGACATGGGAGCGCCGTCCCTACAATGAGCAGTTCTTC
many,TRBV6-5,TRBJ2-1,-,CASSYSYRSAGSSYNEQFF,TGTGCCAGCAGTTACTCGTACCGATCAGCGGGTAGCTCCTACAATGAGCAGTTCTTC
many,TRBV11-2,TRBJ2-3,TRBD2,CASSQPGLAGTDTQYF,TGTGCCAGCAGCCAACCGGGACTAGCGGGCACAGATACGCAGTATTTT
few,TRBV12-3/TRBV12-4,TRBJ2-1,TRBD2,CASSPSKVAGITYNEQFF,TGTGCCAGCAGTCCTTCTAAGGTAGCGGGAATCACCTACAATGAGCAGTTCTTC
few,TRBV5-5,TRBJ2-3,-,CASSLAATTDTQYF,TGTGCCAGCAGCTTGGCGGCTACCACAGATACGCAGTATTTT
many,TRBV12-3/TRBV12-4,TRBJ2-7,TRBD1,CASTLAPDRGITYEQYF,TGTGCCAGCACCCTGGCCCCTGACAGGGGGATTACCTACGAGCAGTACTTC
-,TRBV6-1,TRBJ2-1,-,CASSEVRGLFRSHNEQFF,TGTGCCAGCAGTGAAGTCAGGGGCCTCTTTCGCTCCCACAATGAGCAGTTCTTC
many,TRBV5-1,TRBJ2-3,-,CASSLTSTATDTQYF,TGCGCCAGCAGCTTGACGTCGACAGCAACAGATACGCAGTATTTT
many,TRBV10-3,TRBJ2-5,-,CAISELGTGAQQETQYF,TGTGCCATCAGTGAGTTGGGGACGGGTGCCCAGCAGGAGACCCAGTACTTC
-,TRBV18,TRBJ1-4,-,CASSGGARSEKLFF,TGTGCCAGCTCCGGCGGGGCCAGGAGTGAAAAACTGTTTTTT
many,TRBV4-1,TRBJ2-1,TRBD1,CASSERWGQGYNEQFF,TGCGCCAGCAGCGAAAGATGGGGACAGGGCTACAATGAGCAGTTCTTC
many,TRBV5-1,TRBJ2-7,TRBD2,CASSLPRAGVEEQYF,TGCGCCAGCAGCTTGCCAAGAGCGGGAGTGGAAGAGCAGTACTTC
many,TRBV5-1,TRBJ2-3,-,CASSLINSAPRDTQYF,TGCGCCAGCAGCTTGATTAACAGCGCCCCCAGGGATACGCAGTATTTT
many,TRBV28,TRBJ2-3,-,CASSSPLLGGTDTQYF,TGTGCCAGCAGTTCCCCTCTCCTTGGGGGAACAGATACGCAGTATTTT
-,TRBV20-1,TRBJ2-1,TRBD2,CSARMMREGLGEQFF,TGCAGTGCTAGGATGATGCGGGAGGGCCTTGGTGAGCAGTTCTTC
many,TRBV12-3/TRBV12-4,TRBJ1-1,-,CASCGTEAFF,TGTGCCAGCTGCGGGACTGAAGCTTTCTTT
many,TRBV9,TRBJ2-5,TRBD2,CASSVGLAEIYQETQYF,TGTGCCAGCAGCGTAGGTCTAGCGGAAATTTACCAAGAGACCCAGTACTTC
-,TRBV4-1,TRBJ1-1,-,CASSQDRNKNTEAFF,TGCGCCAGCAGCCAAGACAGGAATAAGAACACTGAAGCTTTCTTT
many,TRBV4-1,TRBJ2-1,TRBD2,CASSQDVLAGGMNEQFF,TGCGCCAGCAGCCAAGATGTCCTAGCGGGAGGGATGAATGAGCAGTTCTTC
many,TRBV12-3/TRBV12-4,TRBJ2-5,-,CASSFWGREETQYF,TGTGCCAGCAGTTTTTGGGGGCGCGAAGAGACCCAGTACTTC
many,TRBV5-1,TRBJ2-1,TRBD2,CASSLHGLAGVLYNEQFF,TGCGCCAGCAGCTTGCACGGACTAGCGGGAGTTCTCTACAATGAGCAGTTCTTC
few,TRBV5-1,TRBJ2-2,TRBD2,CASSLGIAGVSGELFF,TGCGCCAGCAGCTTGGGTATAGCGGGAGTCTCCGGGGAGCTGTTTTTT
many,TRBV29-1,TRBJ2-5,TRBD1,CSVRLRQGVYF,TGCAGCGTCCGCCTTCGACAGGGTGTATACTTC
many,TRBV6-6,TRBJ2-3,TRBD2,CASGLATQYF,TGTGCCAGCGGACTAGCTACGCAGTATTTT
-,TRBV11-2,TRBJ2-1,TRBD2,CASSSNLPTSVSYNEQFF,TGTGCCAGCAGCTCTAACCTCCCGACTAGCGTCTCCTACAATGAGCAGTTCTTC